This T cell receptor beta chain was observed in a study of lymphopenia after photon versus proton radiotherapy (dated by TCRdb to between 2018 and 2020). General notes on the study: Photon and proton radiation therapy were compared by the study for their immunological effects in patients with gastrointestinal tumors who developed high-grade lymphopenia. A cohort of under 25 patients with gastrointestinal tumors who received either photon or proton therapy and subsequently developed lymphopenia was included. The study aimed to characterize how the two radiation modalities differ in their impact on the immune system.

Taken from the germline V gene (reference sequence), the CDR1 and CDR2 loops are LNHDA and SQIVND. From the cysteine through the phenylalanine, the CDR3 covers 18 amino acids. CDR3 DNA only is kept here, 54 bases in frame from base 1. Ends trimmed: V by 5 bases, J by 7 bases; bases unmatched to a gene: 16. For this clone: There is no known antigen for this receptor. Per-base qualities were not stored, and no clone one base away is much larger.

Library construction relied on the immunoSEQ multiplex PCR assay. T cell repertoires were profiled by deep sequencing of rearranged TCR beta loci, alongside multiparametric flow cytometry. The table was pulled from immuneACCESS by TCRdb, which kept in-frame rearrangements only. Such tables lose some clones; where checked, under half of the loss comes from unresolved V genes, and the rest has no known cause. The sample contains fewer than 20,000 clones, more than 85% of them found a single time. About 1.5% of the sample is taken by the ten largest. Results and caveats for the whole study, not just this receptor: The authors looked at the survival association only in patients who died, and they framed better survival with proton therapy as a possibility rather than a demonstrated result. After the lymphocyte count nadir, repertoires from photon-treated patients showed oligoclonal expansion, particularly of CD8+ Temra cells, and this expansion drove the decline in diversity. Proton-treated patients stayed relatively stable during treatment, while photon-treated patients lost naive T cells and TCR diversity and gained effector/memory populations. Across the cohort, a larger post-nadir drop in TCR diversity was inversely correlated with overall survival time among patients who died.

The chain is made from TRBV19 and TRBJ1-6; 8 central bases correspond to TRBD1. The TCR originated in a woman between 40 and 50 years old with cholangiocarcinoma. This material consisted of peripheral blood, taken from a patient treated with photon-based radiotherapy. The encoded CDR3 is CASSPGQGPPLWNSPLHF. The nucleotides read TGTGCCAGTAGTCCAGGACAGGGACCCCCGCTATGGAATTCACCCCTCCACTTT.